The 31 T cell receptor beta chains presented below share a single source sample, sequenced in a study of cytomegalovirus exposure and HLA in healthy donors. 13 Jbeta primers and 60 Vbeta primers were used for the PCR. Here immunoSEQ multiplex PCR was the method, and the copy in TCRdb shows in-frame clones only, minus some. This sample carries roughly 100,000 clones, roughly 71% of them seen once, and the ten largest clones take approximately 10%. The sample was PBMCs. The receptors were sampled from a man aged 40-49 years in good health and CMV-seropositive.

DNA for the CDR3: TGTGCCAGCAGTGAATTGGTAGGGGGCGAGCAGTACTTC. Encoded protein: CASSELVGGEQYF. The rearrangement joins TRBV6-1 to TRBJ2-7; weak D call: TRBD1 (6 bases). The CDR3 loop spans 13 amino acids. The germline gives CDR1 MNHNS, CDR2 SASEGT. The germline V and J ends were trimmed by 2 bases and 6 bases, with 11 bases remaining between them.

The CDR3 loop reads CSVPGPLGGGTYNEQFF. CDR3 nucleotide sequence: TGCAGCGTACCGGGCCCCCTAGGCGGGGGCACCTACAATGAGCAGTTCTTC. The J gene is TRBJ2-1, the V gene TRBV29-1; a possible D gene is TRBD2 (7 bases). The CDR3 loop spans 17 amino acids. Trimming cost V 6 bases and J 2 bases, with 23 bases left between them. Looked up from germline, CDR1 is SQVTM and CDR2 is ANQGSEA.

V usage is TRBV6-1 and J usage is TRBJ2-7; tentatively, D is TRBD1 (6 bases). The CDR3 runs 13 residues. V was trimmed by 5 bases and J by 0 bases, leaving 8 bases between them. The germline V gene has CDR1 MNHNS and CDR2 SASEGT. For the CDR3, the DNA is TGTGCCAGCAGTTGGACAGACTCCTACGAGCAGTACTTC. Translated: CASSWTDSYEQYF.

This clone was recorded a few times. The genes are TRBV9 and TRBJ2-7, with 9 bases fitting TRBD1. V was clipped by 2 bases and J by 3 bases; unmatched bases: 9. In germline, CDR1 is SGDLS, CDR2 YYNGEE. This CDR3 region has 16 residues. CDR3: CASSVSPGTGLYEQYF. The CDR3 DNA reads TGTGCCAGCAGCGTCTCCCCCGGGACAGGGCTCTACGAGCAGTACTTC. The full variable domain, its missing parts supplied by reference TRBV9 and TRBJ2-7, is DSGVTQTPKHLITATGQRVTLRCSPRSGDLSVYWYQQSLDQGLQFLIQYYNGEERAKGNILERFSAQQFPDLHSELNLSSLELGDSALYFCASSVSPGTGLYEQYFGPGTRLTVT.

This clone was counted between two and nine times. The rearrangement uses TRBV5-4 and TRBJ2-7; TRBD2 is a possible D gene (6 bases). CDR1 and CDR2 from the germline V gene are SGHNT and YYREEE (reference sequence). V lost 5 bases, J lost 0 bases, and 9 bases lay in between. This CDR3 region has 13 residues. This CDR3 is CASSSGSSYEQYF. The CDR3 DNA reads as TGTGCCAGCAGTAGCGGAAGCTCCTACGAGCAGTACTTC.

The J gene is TRBJ1-5, the V gene TRBV28, with unresolved D. The CDR3 runs to 18 residues. CDR1 is MDHEN, CDR2 SYDVKM, per germline. V shed 6 bases and J shed 0 bases, with 21 bases lying between them. The CDR3 protein is CASSTEDIIKYSNQPQHF. Here the CDR3 DNA reads TGTGCCAGCAGCACGGAGGATATTATAAAGTATAGCAATCAGCCCCAGCATTTT.

This clone appeared once. This chain joins TRBV27 and TRBJ2-3; D is possibly TRBD1 (6 bases). V lost 3 bases and J lost 6, with 10 bases in between. Per germline, CDR1 MNHEY and CDR2 SMNVEV (reference sequence). The CDR3 runs 13 residues. The CDR3 bases are TGTGCCAGCAGTTTTACAGGGACGGATACGCAGTATTTT. Amino acid sequence: CASSFTGTDTQYF.

The CDR3 reads CASSESGRGYTDTQYF. DNA for the CDR3: TGTGCCAGCAGTGAAAGCGGGAGGGGGTACACAGATACGCAGTATTTT. The chain joins TRBV6-1 to TRBJ2-3; TRBD2 matches at 10 bases. Germline CDR1 MNHNS, CDR2 SASEGT. This CDR3 has 16 amino acids. The V gene end was trimmed by 2 bases and the J gene end by 2 bases; junction bases not matched to a gene: 4.

V is TRBV30 and J is TRBJ2-5; possible D gene TRBD2, 6 bases. CDR1 is GTSNPN and CDR2 is SVGIG in the germline V gene (reference sequence). The CDR3 covers 15 residues. The V gene lost 1 base and the J gene lost 5 bases, with 17 bases spanning the gap. CDR3 in amino acids: CAWSERGLFRETQYF. As DNA, the CDR3 is TGTGCCTGGAGTGAAAGGGGACTGTTTAGGGAGACCCAGTACTTC.

The chain has TRBV7-9 and TRBJ1-2, with D tentatively TRBD1 (5 bases). The CDR3 runs to 14 residues. The V end lost 5 bases, the J end lost 3 bases, and 13 bases lay between the germline ends. Germline V gene data show CDR1 as SEHNR and CDR2 as FQNEAQ (reference sequence). CDR3 DNA sequence: TGTGCCAGCAGCCCTGGGCGGGGCGACTATGGCTACACCTTC. Translating gives CASSPGRGDYGYTF. The full variable domain, its missing parts supplied by reference TRBV7-9 and TRBJ1-2, is DTGVSQNPRHKITKRGQNVTFRCDPISEHNRLYWYRQTLGQGPEFLTYFQNEAQLEKSRLLSDRFSAERPKGSFSTLEIQRTEQGDSAMYLCASSPGRGDYGYTFGSGTRLTVV.

This clone occurred a few times. The V call is TRBV6-5, the J call TRBJ1-2; D possibly corresponds to TRBD1 (6 bases). CDR1 MNHEY and CDR2 SVGAGI come from the germline V gene. There are 14 residues in the CDR3. V was cut by 7 bases and J by 0 bases, with 12 bases left in between. CDR3 sequence: CASKQQGPNYGYTF. The CDR3 DNA follows: TGTGCCAGCAAGCAACAGGGACCTAACTATGGCTACACCTTC.

This chain connects TRBV6-4 to TRBJ2-1; D is perhaps TRBD2 (6 bases). The CDR3 is made up of 17 amino acids. The ends were cut back, 0 bases at V and 4 bases at J, with 16 bases in the middle. Germline values: CDR1 MRHNA, CDR2 SNTAGT. CDR3 coding DNA: TGTGCCAGCAGTGACTCGAGTAGGGCGGGGTTATACAATGAGCAGTTCTTC. It yields the protein CASSDSSRAGLYNEQFF.

The sample holds a few counts of this clone. This chain uses TRBV5-1 with TRBJ1-1; 7 positions match TRBD1. CDR3 length: 15 residues. Trimming cost V 0 bases and J 3 bases; bases outside gene matches: 5. From germline, CDR1 is SGHRS and CDR2 YFSETQ. CDR3 sequence reads: CASSLVTGVDTEAFF. CDR3 in DNA: TGCGCCAGCAGCTTGGTTACAGGGGTAGACACTGAAGCTTTCTTT.

The V call is TRBV7-2, the J call TRBJ2-2; 7 positions match TRBD2. J was trimmed by 5 bases and V by 5 bases; bases with no gene match: 5. CDR3 length: 14 amino acids. The germline V gene encodes CDR1 SGHTA and CDR2 FQGNSA. CDR3 DNA: TGTGCCAGCAGCCGGGACTATCAGACCGGGGAGCTGTTTTTT. Its translation: CASSRDYQTGELFF.

The V call is TRBV7-9, the J call TRBJ1-5; no reliable D call. This CDR3 region has 13 residues. The germline V gene has CDR1 SEHNR and CDR2 FQNEAQ (reference sequence). Trimming stripped 4 bases from V and 0 bases from J, with 4 bases between. The CDR3 sequence is CASSSNSNQPQHF. CDR3 nucleotides: TGTGCCAGCAGCTCTAATAGCAATCAGCCCCAGCATTTT.

This clone was counted only a few times. CDR3 amino acids: CASRLGLAHNEQFF. DNA for the CDR3: TGTGCAAGTCGCTTAGGGCTAGCGCACAATGAGCAGTTCTTC. The chain carries TRBV12-2 and TRBJ2-1; TRBD2 is the table's D call, not checked against the DNA. TRBV12-2 is a known pseudogene. This CDR3 region has 14 residues.

J is TRBJ2-7 and V is TRBV4-3, with 9 bases matching TRBD1. Germline lookup yields CDR1 LGHNA and CDR2 YSLEER. V was clipped by 1 base and J by 3 bases; unmatched bases: 4. This CDR3 comprises 15 residues. CDR3 sequence (DNA): TGCGCCAGCAGCCAAGCGTGGACAGGGGACTACGAGCAGTACTTC. Translating gives CASSQAWTGDYEQYF.

The V call is TRBV6-6, the J call TRBJ2-5; D is possibly TRBD1 (6 bases). Trimming removed 7 bases from V and 5 bases from J, with 14 bases in between. The V gene's germline CDR1 is MNHNY and CDR2 SVGAGI (reference sequence). The CDR3 runs 13 residues. This CDR3 reads CASTTPGVETQYF. The DNA for the CDR3 is TGTGCCAGCACCACGCCAGGGGTTGAGACCCAGTACTTC.

The chain uses TRBV29-1 and TRBJ2-5, with TRBD1 matching over 9 bases. The last part of the DNA fits TRBJ2-7 better; the J call may be wrong. The CDR3 loop spans 12 amino acids. Per the germline V gene, CDR1 is SQVTM and CDR2 is ANQGSEA. The CDR3 DNA reads TGCAGCGTGTCGGACAGGGGATACGAGCAGTACTTC. Encoded protein: CSVSDRGYEQYF.

This clone was observed a handful of times. This chain uses TRBV7-2 with TRBJ2-5, with D possibly being TRBD1 (6 bases). V was pared by 10 bases and J by 0 bases, with 12 bases between. Per germline, CDR1 SGHTA and CDR2 FQGNSA. CDR3 length: 13 residues. This chain's CDR3 is CATGDTYQETQYF. The CDR3 nucleotides read TGTGCCACCGGGGACACTTACCAAGAGACCCAGTACTTC.

This chain uses TRBV5-4 with TRBJ1-4; D gene unclear. CDR1 SGHNT and CDR2 YYREEE come from the germline V gene (reference sequence). Trimming shortened V by 7 bases and J by 5 bases, and 12 bases separated the two germline ends. CDR3 length: 13 amino acids. The CDR3 DNA reads as TGTGCCAGCGCCGACACGATAAATGAAAAACTGTTTTTT. Translating gives CASADTINEKLFF.

This sequence joins TRBV10-1 and TRBJ2-3, with 9 bases that match TRBD2. The CDR3 is 15 residues long. V gave up 8 bases and J gave up 2 bases; unmatched junction bases: 8. Per germline, CDR1 WNHNN and CDR2 SYGVQD (reference sequence). This CDR3 is CASSIAGETTDTQYF. The CDR3 region has the DNA TGCGCCAGCTCCATAGCGGGAGAGACCACAGATACGCAGTATTTT.

The chain has TRBV4-1 and TRBJ1-1; D is unclear. Trimming removed 1 base at V and 2 bases at J, with 11 bases between. Germline V CDR1 and CDR2: MGHRA, YSYEKL. The CDR3 contains 15 residues. Here the CDR3 reads CASSQVVGRNTEAFF. The CDR3 DNA is TGCGCCAGCAGCCAAGTTGTTGGGAGAAACACTGAAGCTTTCTTT.

The CDR3 here is CATSRGGQNQPQHF. The CDR3, as DNA: TGTGCCACCAGCAGAGGAGGGCAGAATCAGCCCCAGCATTTT. This chain links TRBV15 with TRBJ1-5, with unresolved D. The CDR3 consists of 14 residues. V was clipped by 1 base and J by 4 bases, with 8 bases between them. Germline values: CDR1 LNHNV, CDR2 YYDKDF (reference sequence).

This clone was found once. The rearrangement links TRBV19 to TRBJ2-7; 9 bases match TRBD1. Germline CDR1 and CDR2: LNHDA and SQIVND (reference sequence). There are 13 residues in the CDR3. After removal of 9 bases from V and 5 bases from J, the junction contained 8 bases not matched to a gene. In nucleotides, the CDR3 is TGTGCCAGCGGGACAGGGTCTTCCAACGAGCAGTACTTC. Protein sequence: CASGTGSSNEQYF.

The rearrangement links TRBV7-2 to TRBJ1-2, with 8 bases fitting TRBD1. V was pared by 3 bases and J by 4 bases, with 7 bases of the junction left unmatched. CDR3 size: 15 residues. Germline lookup yields CDR1 SGHTA and CDR2 FQGNSA. CDR3 coding DNA: TGTGCCAGCAGCTTTATTCGACAGGGGTCCTATGGCTACACCTTC. Its protein is CASSFIRQGSYGYTF.

The sample holds one count of this clone. Other nucleotide sequences from this sample produce the same CDR3. The V call is TRBV29-1, the J call TRBJ1-1; D is unclear. The CDR3 consists of 11 residues. Trimming took off 5 bases at V and 5 bases at J, with 9 bases between the two ends. The V gene's germline CDR1 is SQVTM and CDR2 ANQGSEA. CDR3 sequence (DNA): TGCAGCGTTCCGGGAGAGACTGAAGCTTTCTTT. It specifies CSVPGETEAFF. Full variable domain (outside the CDR3, taken from reference TRBV29-1 and TRBJ1-1): SAVISQKPSRDICQRGTSLTIQCQVDSQVTMMFWYRQQPGQSLTLIATANQGSEATYESGFVIDKFPISRPNLTFSTLTVSNMSPEDSSIYLCSVPGETEAFFGQGTRLTVV.

With respect to this clone: A read error may produce the germline difference seen at one junction end. The rearrangement joins TRBV7-9 to TRBJ1-5, with D uncertain. The CDR3 totals 14 residues. Germline-derived CDR1 and CDR2 are SEHNR and FQNEAQ (reference sequence). CDR3 nucleotide sequence: TGTTCCAGCAGCTTAGGAGGGAACAATCAGCCCCAGCATTTT. This translates into CSSSLGGNNQPQHF.

This clone was seen a single time. The genes are TRBV7-9 and TRBJ1-4; possibly TRBD1 for D (5 bases). The CDR3 is 14 amino acids. Germline CDR1 is SEHNR and CDR2 is FQNEAQ (reference sequence). Trimming took off 5 bases at V and 5 bases at J, with 12 bases between the two ends. The CDR3 DNA is TGTGCCAGCAGCCAAGCGGGGGGGAATGAAAAACTGTTTTTT. It translates to CASSQAGGNEKLFF.

This rearrangement joins TRBV5-4 to TRBJ2-1; 8 bases align to TRBD2. Trimming took 0 bases from V and 7 from J; bases not matched to a gene: 12. This CDR3 spans 17 amino acids. Germline-derived CDR1 and CDR2 are SGHNT and YYREEE (reference sequence). The CDR3 DNA follows: TGTGCCAGCAGCTTGGTCCCGGGAGGGCCGCCGGTGAATGAGCAGTTCTTC. This sequence encodes CASSLVPGGPPVNEQFF.

The rearrangement joins TRBV30 to TRBJ1-1; no firm D call. Germline V lookup: CDR1 GTSNPN, CDR2 SVGIG (reference sequence). This CDR3 is 13 amino acids long. The V end was cut by 3 bases, the J end by 2 bases, with 10 bases between. Written as DNA, the CDR3 is TGTGCCTGGAGACAGTCCGCTAACACTGAAGCTTTCTTT. It codes for CAWRQSANTEAFF.